This T cell receptor beta chain was sequenced for a study of blood T cell repertoires in COVID-19 (dated by TCRdb to the early 2020s). In the study overall: Collaborator samples came from the United States, Italy and Spain and covered acute and convalescent phases of COVID-19. Samples came from the ongoing ImmuneRACE study (first 160 participants) plus 1,254 subjects from 6 global collaborators. HLA class I and class II types, where available, came from metadata supplied by the sample provider rather than from assay-based typing. The dataset comprised deeply sampled blood TCRbeta repertoires from subjects exposed to, actively infected with, or recovered from COVID-19. The prospective study material was composed of cDNA or gDNA derived from T cells, B-cell-depleted T cells, or PBMCs. The sample metadata nearly always contained a de-identified subject ID, COVID-19 status, age in years and sex. The repertoires were made available in a free public database intended to serve as a resource for research on the immune response to SARS-CoV-2.

One collaborating source in Seattle enrolled patients while the patients were actively infected and followed the patients over time throughout the course of disease. Whole blood was collected in K2EDTA tubes by collaborating institutions according to the institutions' own protocols. For TCRbeta analysis, collaborators shipped samples as frozen whole blood, isolated PBMCs, or DNA extracted from either of those sample types. Turning to this clone: This receptor's antigen is unknown. The input lacks base qualities; no much larger clone sits a single base away.

The full study reports these points: The amount of clinical and demographic metadata varied by source and participant and was provided uncurated.

The immunoSEQ Assay, a bias-controlled multiplex PCR, was used to amplify TCRbeta CDR3 regions from genomic DNA. The original methods were these. The number of nucleated cells in each sample was estimated from the amplification of reference gene primers within the assay. To quantify the absolute abundance of each unique TCRbeta CDR3 rearrangement, sequence reads were collapsed and filtered. Productive Simpson clonality was computed per sample as the square root of Simpson's diversity index over productive rearrangements. Not all clones reach the TCRdb copy of this immuneACCESS table, which keeps in-frame sequences only. Checked studies attribute under half of the gap to unresolved V genes and leave the rest unexplained. That table gives V, J and clone size, and the DNA gave D and trimming. The sample profile shows 55,000 or so clones; around 80% of them were found once. Jointly, the top ten make up 15% to 20% of the sample.

Looking up the germline V gene yields CDR1 SGHVS and CDR2 FQNEAQ. Including cysteine and phenylalanine, the CDR3 has 16 amino acids. Just CDR3 DNA is preserved here, 48 bases in frame from base 1. V is clipped by 2 bases and J by 1 base, and the sequence between their germline boundaries is 11 bases long. The chain is encoded by TRBV7-8 joined to TRBJ2-2; possibly the D gene is TRBD1, per 5 matching bases. This sequence was found in a man aged 25-45 years with COVID-19, enrolled during active disease. Sequenced: peripheral blood. The CDR3 region reads CASSLPRQGNTGELFF. The DNA sequence is as follows: TGTGCCAGCAGCTTACCAAGGCAGGGGAACACCGGGGAGCTGTTTTTT.